These 11 T cell receptor beta chains came from one sample sequenced in a study of CD8+CD57+ T cells in acquired aplastic anemia. Sequenced patients had shown CD8+CD57+ cell expansion by flow cytometry. Genomic DNA acted as the template from which TCR beta VDJ combination and CDR3 sequence profiling were carried out. In TCRdb, the reads were re-called with MiXCR into one record per CDR3 protein. The sample includes 200,000 or so distinct CDR3 sequences, almost 50% seen only once; the top ten take roughly 21%. Specimen: sorted CD4+, CD8+, or CD8+CD57+ T cells (not recorded which) from PBMCs. Receptors originate from a human donor with aplastic anemia.

This clonotype was recorded at least ten times. The rearrangement joins TRBV5-1 to TRBJ2-7; a possible D gene is TRBD1 (5 bases). Per germline, CDR1 SGHRS and CDR2 YFSETQ. Between the trimmed V and J ends, which lost 0 bases and 2 bases, there was a span of 12 bases. The length of the CDR3 is 15 residues. The chain's CDR3 is CASSLDTGTPYEQYF. CDR3 coding DNA: TGCGCCAGCAGCTTGGACACAGGCACCCCCTACGAGCAGTACTTC.

The chain recombines TRBV7-2 with TRBJ1-2; possible D gene TRBD1, 6 bases. The length of the CDR3 is 12 residues. Germline CDR1 and CDR2: SGHTA and FQGNSA. Trimming took off 2 bases at V and 7 bases at J, with 8 bases between the two ends. CDR3 protein: CASSLTGAGYTF. The CDR3 DNA reads as TGTGCCAGCAGCTTAACGGGGGCTGGCTACACCTTC. Using reference TRBV7-2 and TRBJ1-2 for the parts outside the CDR3, the full variable domain is GAGVSQSPSNKVTEKGKDVELRCDPISGHTALYWYRQSLGQGLEFLIYFQGNSAPDKSGLPSDRFSAERTGGSVSTLTIQRTQQEDSAVYLCASSLTGAGYTFGSGTRLTVV.

This clonotype was seen only a few times. One base away lies a much larger clone, so this may be a sequencing read error. J is TRBJ2-7 and V is TRBV6-1; D unresolved. The CDR3 consists of 15 residues. Per germline, CDR1 MNHNS and CDR2 SASEGT. For the CDR3, the DNA is TGTGCCAGCAGTGAAGGCCACCCGGTCGCCTACGGGCAGTACTTC. Protein: CASSEGHPVAYGQYF.

This clonotype was observed at least ten times. The V gene is TRBV29-1, the J gene TRBJ1-1; tentative D call: TRBD1 (6 bases). The CDR3 totals 11 residues. Trimming took off 6 bases at V and 5 bases at J, with 10 bases between the two ends. Per germline, CDR1 SQVTM and CDR2 ANQGSEA. CDR3: CSVGARTEAFF. CDR3 sequence (DNA): TGCAGCGTGGGGGCGAGGACTGAAGCTTTCTTT.

The chain links TRBV5-1 to TRBJ1-6; 9 bases are shared with TRBD1. CDR1 SGHRS and CDR2 YFSETQ come from the germline V gene. The CDR3 length is 16 residues. V shed 4 bases and J 7 bases; nucleotides not matched to a gene: 9. The CDR3 sequence is CASSVGGQGRNSPLHF. The CDR3 bases are TGCGCCAGCAGCGTTGGGGGACAGGGTAGGAATTCACCCCTCCACTTT.

The chain couples TRBV2 to TRBJ1-1; D not certain. The ends were cut back, 6 bases at V and 0 bases at J, with 14 bases in the middle. The CDR3 extends over 15 amino acids. The germline CDR1 and CDR2 sequences are SNHLY and FYNNEI. CDR3 protein: CASSYRAPMNTEAFF. Here the CDR3 DNA reads TGTGCCAGCAGCTACAGAGCACCTATGAACACTGAAGCTTTCTTT.

This clonotype has at least ten counts. The genes are TRBV19 and TRBJ2-1; 10 nucleotides line up with TRBD2. Germline V CDR1 and CDR2: LNHDA, SQIVND (reference sequence). This CDR3 is built from 16 residues. V gave up 4 bases and J gave up 7 bases; unmatched junction bases: 10. The CDR3 DNA reads as TGTGCCAGTAGTACCCACCTAGCGGGGGTCAGGAATGAGCAGTTCTTC. Translation: CASSTHLAGVRNEQFF.

This clonotype was found many times. This chain joins TRBV12-3 or TRBV12-4 and TRBJ2-1; 7 bases line up with TRBD2. The CDR3 is 15 amino acids. The V gene end was trimmed by 1 base and the J gene end by 6 bases; junction bases not matched to a gene: 6. DNA for the CDR3: TGTGCCAGCAGTTTAGGACTAGCCCGAAGCAATGAGCAGTTCTTC. Protein: CASSLGLARSNEQFF.

This chain joins TRBV20-1 and TRBJ2-1; 11 nucleotides agree with TRBD2. CDR1 and CDR2 (germline): DFQATT, SNEGSKA (reference sequence). With V trimmed by 5 bases and J by 6 bases, 6 bases remained unmatched. CDR3 length: 14 amino acids. The CDR3 protein is CSAFRLAGSNEQFF. Written as DNA, the CDR3 is TGCAGTGCTTTTAGACTAGCGGGGTCCAATGAGCAGTTCTTC.

This clonotype is medium-sized within its sample. The rearrangement joins TRBV25-1 to TRBJ1-1; unclear D gene. V lost 7 bases and J lost 1, with 7 bases in between. The germline V gene has CDR1 MGHDK and CDR2 SYGVNS. This CDR3 comprises 12 residues. The CDR3 DNA reads TGTGCCAGCAATTACGGGAACACTGAAGCTTTCTTT. Its translation: CASNYGNTEAFF.

At least ten counts were recorded for this clonotype. V and J are TRBV2 and TRBJ2-3; TRBD2 matches 11 bases. The V and J ends lost 4 bases and 2 bases, in that order; junction bases with no gene match: 5. This CDR3 spans 16 amino acids. CDR1 and CDR2 from the germline V gene are SNHLY and FYNNEI. The CDR3 sequence: CASSVRLAGITDTQYF. CDR3 DNA: TGTGCCAGCAGTGTACGACTAGCGGGGATCACAGATACGCAGTATTTT.